The 24 T cell receptor beta chains reported below all come from one sample, sequenced in a study of cytomegalovirus exposure and HLA in healthy donors. It was with 60 Vbeta and 13 Jbeta primers that the PCR ran. Sequenced by immunoSEQ multiplex PCR; TCRdb stores in-frame clones only, minus some. This sample has roughly 120,000 clones, with 81% found just once. Material for sequencing was PBMCs. These receptors all come from a woman under 40 in good health and CMV-seronegative.

J is TRBJ2-7 and V is TRBV19; D may be TRBD2 (6 bases). The CDR3 contains 12 residues. The V gene lost 4 bases and the J gene lost 2 bases, with 6 bases spanning the gap. The V gene's germline CDR1 is LNHDA and CDR2 SQIVND (reference sequence). Here the CDR3 reads CASSSGTYEQYF. The CDR3 region has the DNA TGTGCCAGTAGTAGCGGGACCTACGAGCAGTACTTC.

V is TRBV4-1 and J is TRBJ2-1; 8 nucleotides line up with TRBD2. Trimming took 4 bases from V and 5 from J; bases not matched to a gene: 7. The CDR3 covers 15 residues. Germline CDR1 MGHRA, CDR2 YSYEKL. The CDR3 reads CASSLSSGSNNEQFF. CDR3 bases: TGCGCCAGCAGCCTCTCTAGCGGGTCTAACAATGAGCAGTTCTTC.

The chain employs TRBV6-1 and TRBJ2-1; TRBD2 is a possible D gene (5 bases). In germline, CDR1 is MNHNS, CDR2 SASEGT. V was trimmed by 10 bases and J by 5 bases, leaving 18 bases between them. The CDR3 contains 14 residues. DNA for the CDR3: TGTGCCACGAAAAGACTAAACCTTAACAATGAGCAGTTCTTC. Residues: CATKRLNLNNEQFF.

In nucleotides, the CDR3 is TGTGCCAGCAGTGTTTGGCAGGGGGAGAATGGCTACACCTTC. This translates into CASSVWQGENGYTF. The chain couples TRBV2 to TRBJ1-2; 7 positions agree with TRBD1. CDR1 SNHLY and CDR2 FYNNEI come from the germline V gene. After removal of 4 bases from V and 6 bases from J, the junction contained 8 bases not matched to a gene. This CDR3 comprises 14 residues.

The chain links TRBV19 to TRBJ2-5, with D maybe TRBD1 (6 bases). CDR3 size: 17 residues. Per the germline V gene, CDR1 is LNHDA and CDR2 is SQIVND (reference sequence). The V end was cut by 1 base, the J end by 3 bases, with 18 bases between. The CDR3 here is CASSIAPQAGAEETQYF. CDR3 DNA: TGTGCCAGTAGTATAGCCCCCCAAGCAGGGGCGGAAGAGACCCAGTACTTC. Variable domain in full (rest from reference TRBV19 and TRBJ2-5): DGGITQSPKYLFRKEGQNVTLSCEQNLNHDAMYWYRQDPGQGLRLIYYSQIVNDFQKGDIAEGYSVSREKKESFPLTVTSAQKNPTAFYLCASSIAPQAGAEETQYFGPGTRLLVL.

As DNA, the CDR3 is TGTGCCAGCACCACGGGGGGTGAAGAGACCCAGTACTTC. This sequence encodes CASTTGGEETQYF. J is TRBJ2-5 and V is TRBV2; 7 bases agree with TRBD2. Unmatched junction bases numbered 5, after V lost 7 bases and J lost 3 bases. The CDR3 is 13 amino acids. CDR1 and CDR2 (germline): SNHLY, FYNNEI.

This chain uses TRBV9 with TRBJ2-1, with 7 bases identical to TRBD2. Germline V gives CDR1 SGDLS, CDR2 YYNGEE. The CDR3 is made up of 15 amino acids. V lost 4 bases and J lost 0; bases outside the gene matches: 4. CDR3 DNA: TGTGCCAGCAGCCCCAGACTAGCCTCCTACAATGAGCAGTTCTTC. Protein sequence: CASSPRLASYNEQFF. Supplemented by reference TRBV9 and TRBJ2-1, the full variable domain reads DSGVTQTPKHLITATGQRVTLRCSPRSGDLSVYWYQQSLDQGLQFLIQYYNGEERAKGNILERFSAQQFPDLHSELNLSSLELGDSALYFCASSPRLASYNEQFFGPGTRLTVL.

About this clone itself: The junction departs from the called germline gene at one end, perhaps through a read error. This chain uses TRBV7-9 with TRBJ2-5; D is perhaps TRBD2 (5 bases). Germline V gives CDR1 SEHNR, CDR2 FQNEAQ (reference sequence). The CDR3 totals 15 residues. CDR3 coding DNA: TGTTCCAGCAGCTTAGTGGCTAGCCCACGAGAGACCCAGTACTTC. Encoded protein: CSSSLVASPRETQYF.

This clone was counted a few times. The genes are TRBV9 and TRBJ2-1, with D possibly matching TRBD2 (6 bases). The CDR3 runs to 12 residues. Trimming pared 4 bases from V and 9 bases from J, leaving 11 bases between. The germline CDR1 and CDR2 sequences are SGDLS and YYNGEE. CDR3 bases: TGTGCCAGCAGCTCACTAGCCAGTGAGCAGTTCTTC. Translating it yields CASSSLASEQFF.

This chain links TRBV6-5 with TRBJ2-5; 7 nucleotides match TRBD1. The CDR3 spans 15 residues. Germline CDR1 reads MNHEY; CDR2 reads SVGAGI. Losses at the gene ends were 2 bases for V and 5 bases for J; bases not matched to a gene: 8. CDR3 loop: CASSYTGTAGETQYF. The CDR3 nucleotides are TGTGCCAGCAGTTACACGGGGACAGCAGGGGAGACCCAGTACTTC.

The chain employs TRBV13 and TRBJ2-2; TRBD2 matches 9 bases. The CDR3 consists of 15 residues. V lost 10 bases, J lost 1 base, and 7 bases stayed unmatched. The germline V gene has CDR1 PRHDT and CDR2 FYEKMQ (reference sequence). In DNA form, the CDR3 reads TGTGCCACGAGTCCTAGCGGGGAGAACACCGGGGAGCTGTTTTTT. This sequence encodes CATSPSGENTGELFF. Full variable domain (outside the CDR3, taken from reference TRBV13 and TRBJ2-2): AAGVIQSPRHLIKEKRETATLKCYPIPRHDTVYWYQQGPGQDPQFLISFYEKMQSDKGSIPDRFSAQQFSDYHSELNMSSLELGDSALYFCATSPSGENTGELFFGEGSRLTVL.

This chain links TRBV19 with TRBJ2-7, with D possibly TRBD1 on 5 matching bases. The germline CDR1 and CDR2 sequences are LNHDA and SQIVND (reference sequence). The V end lost 4 bases, the J end lost 3 bases, and 13 bases lay between the germline ends. The CDR3 length is 14 residues. The DNA for the CDR3 is TGTGCCAGTAGTAGGGCAGGGAACAACTACGAGCAGTACTTC. It translates to CASSRAGNNYEQYF. Using reference TRBV19 and TRBJ2-7 for the parts outside the CDR3, the full variable domain is DGGITQSPKYLFRKEGQNVTLSCEQNLNHDAMYWYRQDPGQGLRLIYYSQIVNDFQKGDIAEGYSVSREKKESFPLTVTSAQKNPTAFYLCASSRAGNNYEQYFGPGTRLTVT.

The chain couples TRBV19 to TRBJ2-5; 8 nucleotides agree with TRBD1. The CDR3 has 16 residues. V was clipped by 4 bases and J by 1 base; unmatched bases: 8. Germline V gene lookup returns CDR1 LNHDA and CDR2 SQIVND (reference sequence). The CDR3 protein is CASSTGTGWGQETQYF. As DNA, the CDR3 is TGTGCCAGTAGTACAGGGACAGGCTGGGGCCAAGAGACCCAGTACTTC.

V is TRBV11-2 and J is TRBJ2-1; 14 bases agree with TRBD2. The CDR3 has 18 residues. Germline values: CDR1 SGHAT, CDR2 FQNNGV. V lost 5 bases and J lost 2; bases outside the gene matches: 8. CDR3 bases: TGTGCCAGCAGCCTGGGGACTAGCGGGAGTAGGACCTACAATGAGCAGTTCTTC. Translation: CASSLGTSGSRTYNEQFF.

The chain uses TRBV28 and TRBJ1-2, with D possibly TRBD1 on 5 matching bases. The V gene's germline CDR1 is MDHEN and CDR2 SYDVKM. CDR3 length: 11 residues. V lost 9 bases and J 8 bases, leaving 13 bases between the germline ends. The CDR3: CASTGLGGYTF. CDR3 bases: TGTGCCAGTACAGGTTTGGGAGGCTACACCTTC.

V usage is TRBV19 and J usage is TRBJ2-1; possible D gene TRBD2, 5 bases. CDR1 is LNHDA and CDR2 is SQIVND in the germline V gene (reference sequence). V dropped 4 bases and J dropped 10 bases, with 11 bases sitting between them. The CDR3 runs 12 residues. The CDR3 nucleotides are TGTGCCAGTAGTAGTTACTCGGGAGAGCAGTTCTTC. This gives the protein CASSSYSGEQFF.

The CDR3 spells CASSPTGNNQPQHF. In nucleotides, the CDR3 is TGCGCCAGCAGCCCGACAGGAAACAATCAGCCCCAGCATTTT. The chain links TRBV5-1 to TRBJ1-5, with a possible D match to TRBD1 (6 bases). CDR3 size: 14 residues. V was clipped by 4 bases and J by 3 bases, with 11 bases between them. Germline loops: CDR1 SGHRS, CDR2 YFSETQ.

This clone was seen more than once but under ten times. J is TRBJ2-3 and V is TRBV6-4; no reliable D call. CDR1 is MRHNA, CDR2 SNTAGT, per germline. This CDR3 comprises 14 residues. The V and J ends lost 5 bases and 3 bases respectively, with 12 bases between them. CDR3 in amino acids: CASSYDLGTDTQYF. In nucleotides, the CDR3 is TGTGCCAGCAGTTACGACCTAGGTACAGATACGCAGTATTTT.

The CDR3 DNA reads TGCGCCAGCAGGGGCAGGGGCAGCTTATCTGGGGCCAACGTCCTGACTTTC. Amino acids: CASRGRGSLSGANVLTF. V and J are TRBV23-1 and TRBJ2-6; possible D gene TRBD1, 6 bases. TRBV23-1 is annotated as an ORF whose role is uncertain. V gave up 6 bases and J gave up 1 base, with 16 bases separating them. The CDR3 is 17 amino acids.

The chain carries TRBV6-5 and TRBJ2-1; D perhaps matches TRBD1 (5 bases). This CDR3 region has 15 residues. Deletions cut 5 bases from V and 1 base from J, with 12 bases between. Germline V gene data show CDR1 as MNHEY and CDR2 as SVGAGI. In nucleotides, the CDR3 is TGTGCCAGCAGTAAGACAGTTGATTCCTACAATGAGCAGTTCTTC. As protein: CASSKTVDSYNEQFF.

The chain carries TRBV27 and TRBJ2-1; 9 positions match TRBD2. The CDR3 runs to 15 residues. Trimming took 3 bases from V and 2 from J; bases not matched to a gene: 2. Germline CDR1 is MNHEY and CDR2 is SMNVEV (reference sequence). DNA of the CDR3: TGTGCCAGCAGTTTGCGGGAGGGCCCCTACAATGAGCAGTTCTTC. The encoded protein is CASSLREGPYNEQFF.

The gene calls are TRBV11-3 and TRBJ1-1, with D possibly TRBD1 on 5 matching bases. Germline V gene lookup returns CDR1 SGHNT and CDR2 YENEEA. The CDR3 sequence is 14 residues long. Trimming took 6 bases from V and 4 from J, leaving 15 bases between them. The CDR3 is CASSSGGPATEAFF. CDR3 coding DNA: TGTGCCAGCAGTTCCGGGGGACCGGCCACTGAAGCTTTCTTT.

The DNA for the CDR3 is TGTGCCAGCAGCTTAGAAAGGGGTAGTGAGGAGCAGTTCTTC. Translating it yields CASSLERGSEEQFF. The chain joins TRBV7-6 to TRBJ2-1; D may be TRBD1 (5 bases). CDR1 is SGHVS, CDR2 FNYEAQ, per germline. The CDR3 totals 14 residues. The ends were cut back, 1 base at V and 10 bases at J, with 14 bases in the middle.

This rearrangement joins TRBV11-1 to TRBJ2-5, with 9 positions matching TRBD1. V trimming: 5 bases; J trimming: 4 bases; junction bases outside the gene matches: 8. CDR1 and CDR2 from the germline V gene are SGHAT and FQDESV (reference sequence). The CDR3 sequence is 15 residues long. CDR3 protein: CASSRPTGGGETQYF. The CDR3 DNA reads as TGTGCCAGCAGCCGCCCGACAGGGGGTGGAGAGACCCAGTACTTC.